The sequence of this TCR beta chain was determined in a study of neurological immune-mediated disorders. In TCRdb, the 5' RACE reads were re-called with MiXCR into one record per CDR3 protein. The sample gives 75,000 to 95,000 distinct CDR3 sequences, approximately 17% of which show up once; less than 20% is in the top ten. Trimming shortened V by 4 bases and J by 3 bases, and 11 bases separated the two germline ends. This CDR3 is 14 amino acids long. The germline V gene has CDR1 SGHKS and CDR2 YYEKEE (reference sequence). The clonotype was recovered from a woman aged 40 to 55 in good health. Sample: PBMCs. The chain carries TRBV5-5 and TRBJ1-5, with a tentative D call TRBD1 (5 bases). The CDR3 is CASSTGVYNQPQHF. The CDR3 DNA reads TGTGCCAGCAGCACGGGGGTATACAATCAGCCCCAGCATTTT.